Here is one TCR beta chain with its context. The sample comes from a study of OX40 agonist ivuxolimab in advanced cancers. Study in general: At doses from 0.01 to 10 mg/kg, patients were given intravenous ivuxolimab every 2 weeks.

Germline-derived CDR1 and CDR2 are GTSNPN and SVGIG (reference sequence). The length of the CDR3 is 11 residues. Trimming shortened V by 8 bases and J by 4 bases, and 11 bases separated the two germline ends. Produced via immunoSEQ multiplex PCR; TCRdb's table is partial and in-frame only. The sample includes some 45,000 clones, around 87% of them seen just once. The TCR sequence derives from an adult with an advanced solid tumor such as melanoma, head and neck, liver or kidney cancer. This sample comprised CD4+ or CD8+ T cells sorted from blood, obtained in a trial of the OX40 agonist ivuxolimab. J is TRBJ1-1 and V is TRBV30, with D unclear. The DNA of the CDR3 is TGTGCCCAAAAGGAGGGCACTGAAGCTTTCTTT. Translated: CAQKEGTEAFF.